These T cell receptor beta chains were read from a single sample in a study of cytomegalovirus exposure and HLA in healthy donors. Repertoires were generated with immunoSEQ multiplex PCR, while TCRdb's copy carries only in-frame clones and drops some. Here the sample spans 150,000 to 200,000 clones, 65% to 70% being singletons. The specimen sequenced was PBMCs. These receptors originate from a man between 25 and 39 years old in good health and CMV-seropositive. The CDR3 runs from the conserved cysteine through the conserved F or W. The order of the fields is D gene, clone size, V gene, J gene, CDR3 protein, CDR3 DNA. A D gene is named only where the DNA matches it firmly. The size entry is marked missing in some rows and otherwise reads once, few, many or a size class.

>-|-|TRBV5-6|TRBJ1-1
CASSLAMGRNTEAFF
TGTGCCAGCAGCTTGGCCATGGGCAGGAACACTGAAGCTTTCTTT
>TRBD1|-|TRBV25-1|TRBJ1-1
CASITDRDDDTEAFF
TGTGCCAGCATCACGGACAGGGACGACGACACTGAAGCTTTCTTT
>TRBD2|-|TRBV18|TRBJ2-7
CASSPLGLAGGYEQYF
TGTGCCAGCTCACCTTTGGGGCTAGCGGGAGGATACGAGCAGTACTTC
>-|-|TRBV27|TRBJ2-4
CASSLTPHRAKNIQYF
TGTGCCAGCAGTCTAACCCCTCATAGAGCCAAAAACATTCAGTACTTC
>TRBD1|-|TRBV25-1|TRBJ2-7
CASSEGQGPYEQYF
TGTGCCAGCAGTGAGGGACAGGGGCCCTACGAGCAGTACTTC
>-|-|TRBV9|TRBJ1-2
CASSVGRAQGSYGYTF
TGTGCCAGCAGCGTAGGGCGGGCACAGGGCAGCTATGGCTACACCTTC
>-|few|TRBV5-4|TRBJ1-1
CASSFQGQTEAFF
TGTGCCAGCAGCTTCCAGGGTCAGACTGAAGCTTTCTTT
>-|-|TRBV28|TRBJ2-5
CASTPTGETQYF
TGTGCCAGCACCCCGACGGGAGAGACCCAGTACTTC
>TRBD1|few|TRBV6-5|TRBJ2-7
CASSAIGTGHYQYF
TGTGCCAGTTCTGCTATTGGGACAGGACATTACCAGTACTTC
>TRBD2|few|TRBV7-9|TRBJ2-6
CASSLAGIAGGWANVLTF
TGTGCCAGCAGCTTAGCGGGTATAGCGGGAGGCTGGGCCAACGTCCTGACTTTC
>-|few|TRBV4-1|TRBJ2-5
CASSQVVQLMKETQYF
TGCGCCAGCAGCCAAGTTGTTCAACTGATGAAGGAGACCCAGTACTTC
>TRBD1|-|TRBV7-3|TRBJ2-3
CASSPTGAPTDTQYF
TGTGCCAGCAGCCCGACAGGGGCCCCCACAGATACGCAGTATTTT
>TRBD1|-|TRBV30|TRBJ2-7
CAWSGQGTIEQYF
TGTGCCTGGAGTGGACAGGGAACGATCGAGCAGTACTTC
>-|-|TRBV29-1|TRBJ2-1
CSVVEPNLSSYNEQFF
TGCAGCGTTGTGGAGCCCAATTTGAGCTCCTACAATGAGCAGTTCTTC
>-|-|TRBV15|TRBJ2-5
CATSRDLGEQETQYF
TGTGCCACCAGCAGAGATCTGGGCGAGCAAGAGACCCAGTACTTC
>-|-|TRBV6-5|TRBJ2-5
CASSPRDFGETQYF
TGTGCCAGCAGTCCCCGGGACTTTGGGGAGACCCAGTACTTC
>-|-|TRBV7-9|TRBJ1-2
CASSSRTGSPSNYGYTF
TGTGCCAGCAGCTCACGAACAGGGTCCCCGTCTAACTATGGCTACACCTTC
>-|-|TRBV5-1|TRBJ1-1
CASSLEPSYAGTEAFF
TGCGCCAGCAGCTTGGAACCGTCCTACGCGGGCACTGAAGCTTTCTTT
>TRBD2|-|TRBV27|TRBJ2-1
CASSLSTTSGSRGYEQFF
TGTGCCAGCAGTTTATCGACAACTAGCGGGAGTCGAGGATATGAGCAGTTCTTC
>TRBD1|few|TRBV6-4|TRBJ2-1
CASSDESSGGLGFIEQFF
TGTGCCAGCAGTGACGAGTCTTCAGGGGGTTTAGGCTTTATTGAGCAGTTCTTC
>-|once|TRBV7-9|TRBJ2-7
CASSLAQSYEQYF
TGTGCCAGCAGCTTAGCTCAGTCCTACGAGCAGTACTTC
>TRBD2|-|TRBV5-1|TRBJ2-1
CASSLVLAGVDEQFF
TGCGCCAGCAGCTTGGTACTAGCGGGAGTGGATGAGCAGTTCTTC
>-|-|TRBV15|TRBJ1-6
CATSRERAGLRFSPLHF
TGTGCCACCAGCAGAGAAAGGGCAGGGCTAAGATTTTCACCCCTCCACTTT
>TRBD1|-|TRBV10-1|TRBJ2-7
CASSESVPGTVPYEQYF
TGCGCCAGCAGTGAGTCAGTTCCCGGGACAGTGCCCTACGAGCAGTACTTC
>TRBD2|-|TRBV4-1|TRBJ2-7
CASSQDGGEYEQYF
TGCGCCAGCAGCCAAGATGGGGGGGAATACGAGCAGTACTTC
>TRBD1|-|TRBV27|TRBJ1-1
CASSHRGLNTEAFF
TGTGCCAGCAGTCACAGGGGGTTGAACACTGAAGCTTTCTTT
>TRBD1|-|TRBV6-1|TRBJ1-2
CASSEIFRDRGNGYTF
TGTGCCAGCAGTGAAATTTTTCGGGACAGGGGGAATGGCTACACCTTC
>TRBD2|few|TRBV9|TRBJ2-1
CASNLAGTYNEQFF
TGTGCCAGCAACCTAGCGGGTACCTACAATGAGCAGTTCTTC
>-|few|TRBV4-1|TRBJ2-5
CASSRSFEKLGTQYF
TGCGCCAGCAGCCGTAGCTTCGAGAAGTTAGGGACCCAGTACTTC
>TRBD1|once|TRBV29-1|TRBJ1-2
CSVDRQGERGYTF
TGCAGCGTTGACCGACAGGGTGAACGCGGCTACACCTTC
>-|-|TRBV5-4|TRBJ2-7
CASSLVPEAYEQYF
TGTGCCAGCAGCTTGGTTCCGGAGGCCTACGAGCAGTACTTC
>TRBD1|-|TRBV6-5|TRBJ2-1
CASSYGTRQGNNEQFF
TGTGCCAGCAGTTACGGAACACGACAGGGGAACAATGAGCAGTTCTTC
>TRBD1|-|TRBV11-2|TRBJ1-2
CASSFDRGYGYTF
TGTGCCAGCAGCTTTGACAGGGGGTATGGCTACACCTTC
>-|-|TRBV5-3|TRBJ2-6
CARSLSERVTPPSGANVLTF
TGTGCCAGAAGCTTGAGTGAGAGGGTCACTCCACCCTCTGGGGCCAACGTCCTGACTTTC
>-|-|TRBV5-1|TRBJ2-3
CASSLALAGADTQYF
TGCGCCAGCAGCTTGGCCCTCGCGGGCGCAGATACGCAGTATTTT
>-|-|TRBV21-1|TRBJ2-1
CASSKDRDQSYNEQFF
TGTGCCAGCAGCAAAGACAGGGATCAGTCCTACAATGAGCAGTTCTTC
>-|-|TRBV4-1|TRBJ2-3
CASSQSARGTDTQYF
TGCGCCAGCAGCCAAAGTGCCCGGGGAACAGATACGCAGTATTTT
>-|-|TRBV27|TRBJ2-7
CATKGPLFATGHEQYF
TGTGCCACTAAGGGACCGCTGTTTGCCACAGGGCACGAGCAGTACTTC
>-|-|TRBV21-1|TRBJ1-5
CASSNDPGHTSQPQHF
TGTGCCAGCAGCAATGATCCGGGACACACTTCCCAGCCCCAGCATTTT
>-|-|TRBV12-5|TRBJ2-6
CASAQSGANVLTF
TGTGCTAGTGCTCAGTCTGGGGCCAACGTCCTGACTTTC